This T cell receptor beta chain was documented in a study of radiation and T cells in renal cell carcinoma (dated by TCRdb to about 2020). Study-level background: The samples were obtained from a clinical trial, where primary renal cell carcinomas were treated with 15 Gy stereotactic body radiation therapy and then removed by nephrectomy 4 weeks afterward. In total, 50 to 55 samples underwent TCR beta sequencing: roughly 25 tumors plus 27 peripheral blood samples. In the 40 to 55 samples combined, 4,016,671 unique CDR3 nucleotide sequences were found, encoding roughly 2.5 million unique CDR3 amino acid sequences.

On this clone itself: What antigen it recognizes has not been identified. Nothing much larger sits one base from this clone, and base qualities are not available.

Via the germline V gene (reference sequence), CDR1 is MNHNY and CDR2 SVGAGI. Measured from the cysteine to the phenylalanine, the CDR3 is 15 residues long. The only DNA kept is the CDR3, 45 bases in frame from the first base. Trimming at the junction amounts to 0 bases on V and 6 bases on J, and the germline ends lie 14 bases apart. This sample's time point label indicates: blood 2 weeks post-SBRT. The treatment or condition tag for this specimen amounts to: 15 Gy SBRT to primary tumor, nephrectomy 4 weeks later. Serial peripheral blood from radiation-treated patients was sampled at baseline, 2 weeks and 4 weeks after SBRT to track tumor-enriched clonotypes. Every patient's renal cell carcinoma showed clear cell pathology. The QIAamp DNA Blood Mini Kit (Qiagen) was used to prepare genomic DNA for TCR sequencing. The analyses included only samples that passed all quality control checks. Beyond this particular receptor, the publication reports: Dynamics of the blood repertoire were not tracked past 4 weeks after treatment. Because no pretreatment tumor biopsies were available, whether clonotypes were present in the tumor at baseline could not be determined. Effects of radiation dose or scheduling on the TCR repertoire could not be addressed with the single-armed trial design. In blood, the top tumor clonotypes increased from baseline to 2 weeks after radiation and then shrank by 4 weeks, which suggests a temporary expansion of tumor-resident clones.

Following the manufacturer's recommendations, the immunoSEQ kit was used to generate TCR beta libraries from genomic DNA. To prepare libraries, a first multiplex PCR with proprietary primers was run, followed by a second PCR that added unique barcodes, and a bead cleanup was done after each round. A kit-provided positive control reaction and a negative control reaction were included in every sample batch. The final libraries underwent checking on an Agilent 4200 TapeStation D1000 ScreenTape, volumetric pooling, and quantification by qPCR. An Illumina NextSeq500 fitted with a MidOutput 150-cycle cartridge performed the sequencing, running 156 Read1 cycles and 15 Index1 cycles with the kit's custom primers. The pooled library was loaded at around 1 pM with about 20% PhiX control spiked in. As for the original processing: The vendor-processed data were analyzed in R, and a clonotype was defined as all T cells that share the same CDR3 nucleotide sequence. In the clone abundance analyses, frequencies in each sample were normalized to that sample's 10,000 most abundant clones. Public T cell clones, which averaged fewer than five per sample, were removed prior to analysis. An abundance difference of at least 32-fold between compartments was the criterion for calling clonotypes tumor-enriched or baseline blood-enriched. A beta-binomial differential abundance model was used to identify clonotypes that expanded or contracted between blood time points. Tumor-blood repertoire similarity was measured with the Baroni-Urbani and Buser coefficient, and group comparisons used two-tailed Wilcoxon tests in R. TCRdb re-hosts the immuneACCESS table, in-frame sequences only. Its copies lack some clones; in the studies checked, an unresolved V gene accounts for under half of them, and the cause for the rest is not known. V, J and clone size reflect that table, while D and trimming were determined from the DNA. The sample table records some 130,000 clones; around four fifths of these occur just once. The top ten constitute 1.5% to 2% of the sample.

This clonotype was obtained from a woman between 55 and 75 years old with renal cell carcinoma. The sequence links TRBV6-6 to TRBJ1-1; the D region possibly corresponds to TRBD1 (6 bases align). Source: blood, taken from a patient whose treatment included radiotherapy and nephrectomy. The base sequence is TGTGCCAGCAGTTACTCGAAGGGGGTGTTGTCTGAAGCTTTCTTT. Translated, this gives CASSYSKGVLSEAFF.